This T cell receptor beta chain stems from a study of CXCR3-negative and CXCR3-positive naive CD8 T cells (dated by TCRdb to about 2019). Context from the whole study: In total, some 130 million TRB reads were obtained, or roughly 1.5 +/- 0.3 million reads per library. The diversity and physicochemical repertoire analyses included fewer than twelve donors pooled from two independent experiments. The TRBV-TRBJ cluster analysis covered naive subsets from a handful of donors and memory cells from 3 donors. The investigation overall reported the following: Freshly isolated PBMCs were used for most assays because CXCR3 expression partially decreased after cryopreservation. Comparably high repertoire diversity was found in both naive subsets, whereas much lower repertoire diversity was found in memory CD8+ T cells. Because surface CD5, which is linked to self-reactivity in mice, was comparable between the naive subsets, TCR interaction strength was also inferred from the physicochemical properties of TRB CDR3s. Compared with CXCR3-negative naive cells, CXCR3-positive naive cells had TRB CDR3s with higher hydrophobicity (lower Kidera factor 4), lower energy, and higher strength and volume indices. Naive CXCR3-negative and CXCR3-positive cells from the same donor showed similar TRBV-TRBJ usage, whereas memory cells showed distinct patterns.

Each CD8+ T cell subset was flow-sorted in triplicate, with over 250,000 cells per subset placed directly into RLT lysis buffer. To keep memory contaminants out, a stringent definition of naive CD8+ T cells was applied: CD45RO-CCR7+CD27+CD95-. Peripheral blood mononuclear cells were isolated from buffy coats using standard density gradient centrifugation. Naive CXCR3-negative and CXCR3-positive CD8+ T cells were flow-sorted on a FACSAria III. Total RNA was extracted from sorted cells using an RNeasy Mini Kit. From the cysteine up to the phenylalanine, the CDR3 has a length of 17 residues. There is no recorded DNA. CDR1 and CDR2 are read off the germline V gene (reference sequence) as MNHEY and SMNVEV. About this clonotype itself: The specificity of this receptor is unknown.

This sample was sequenced with a NextSeq 550. The Human TCR Profiling Kit (MiLaboratory) was used to prepare UMI-labeled 5' RACE TRB cDNA libraries. cDNA synthesis used the entire amount of extracted RNA, and PCR amplification then used the entire amount of cDNA produced. Libraries were prepared in parallel using an identical number of PCR cycles. The paper's processing steps were these. About 53,000 +/- 9,400 unique UMI-labeled TRB cDNA molecules per library were extracted with MIGEC and MiXCR, with at least two reads per UMI required. An average of roughly 40,000 +/- 10,000 functional in-frame TRB CDR3 nucleotide clonotypes without stop codons was found per library. After each sample was downsampled to 5000 UMI-labeled TRB molecules, VDJtools was used to calculate diversity metrics such as normalized Shannon-Wiener and Chao1. VDJtools was used to calculate clonotype-size-weighted physicochemical properties of the central five CDR3 residues, namely interaction energy, strength, volume and Kidera factor 4. After the reads were reprocessed by TCRdb, one entry was made per CDR3 protein sequence, with no DNA. The V and J calls and clone size come from TCRdb's table, not from the authors' own analysis. This sample's listing comprises over 100,000 distinct CDR3 sequences. The ten largest account for approximately 0.3% of the sample.

The chain joins TRBV27 to TRBJ2-1; TCRdb designates TRBD1, a call that cannot be tested without DNA. The sequence came from a human donor in good health. Some clones in this sample may be carry-over from other donors' samples. Sequencing was done on a sample of naive CXCR3- CD8+ T cells from blood. This specimen's cell subset or site label, per the study, means: CD45RO-CCR7+CD27+CD95- naive CD8+ T cells lacking CXCR3 (TNR3-). The CDR3 protein sequence reads: CASSIGLGVGIGNEQFF.